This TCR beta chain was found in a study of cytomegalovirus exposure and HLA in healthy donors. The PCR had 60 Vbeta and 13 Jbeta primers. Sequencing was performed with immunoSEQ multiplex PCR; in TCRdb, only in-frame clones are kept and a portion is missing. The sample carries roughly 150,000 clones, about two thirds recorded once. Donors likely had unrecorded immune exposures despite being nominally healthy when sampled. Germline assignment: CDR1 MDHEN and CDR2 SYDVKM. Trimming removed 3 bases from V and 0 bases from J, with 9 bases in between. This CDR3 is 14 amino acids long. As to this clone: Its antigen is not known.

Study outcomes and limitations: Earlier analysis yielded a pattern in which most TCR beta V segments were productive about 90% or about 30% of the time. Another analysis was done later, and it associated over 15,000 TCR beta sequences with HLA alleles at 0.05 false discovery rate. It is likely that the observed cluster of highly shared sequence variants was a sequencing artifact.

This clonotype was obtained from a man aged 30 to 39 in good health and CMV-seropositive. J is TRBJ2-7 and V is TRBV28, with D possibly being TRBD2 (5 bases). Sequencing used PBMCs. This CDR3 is CASSLRESSYEQYF. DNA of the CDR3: TGTGCCAGCAGTTTGAGGGAGAGCTCCTACGAGCAGTACTTC.